The entry that follows covers one TCR beta chain sequence. There are many counts of this clonotype. Its antigen has not been determined. There are no base qualities to consult, and no much larger clone falls within one base. These data are taken from a study of neurological immune-mediated disorders (dated by TCRdb to the late 2010s). As for the study more broadly: Among the approximately 34 multiple sclerosis patients, roughly 31 had relapsing-remitting MS and 3 had secondary progressive MS. The study compared peripheral blood TCR-beta repertoires of HTLV-I-associated myelopathy (HAM/TSP) patients, multiple sclerosis patients and healthy controls using UMI-based sequencing. Longitudinal samples, technical triplicates and paired sorted CD4+ and CD8+ T-cell subsets, alongside PBMC samples, were included among the approximately 110 TCR-beta libraries. The cohort included about 70 subjects: about 15 with HAM/TSP, about 34 with multiple sclerosis, and roughly 20 healthy controls.

For the unsorted PBMC libraries, 2 million PBMCs were stored in RNAlater at -80 degrees C until RNA extraction and were used to generate the libraries. The multiple sclerosis patients were enrolled in a US clinical protocol that used magnetic resonance imaging to evaluate disease progression. Peripheral blood was subjected to Ficoll-Hypaque density gradient centrifugation to isolate PBMCs, which were then cryopreserved in liquid nitrogen. Study-level results and caveats: Phylogenetic analysis grouped repertoires from 18 of 34 MS patients into a cluster of related CDR3 sequences, suggesting a possible repertoire-level signature. Expanded clones from different subjects shared no identical CDR3 amino acid sequences, which suggests that TCR-beta repertoires were private in all groups. The MS cluster was not associated with any clinical or MRI features, and the authors stated that larger cohorts are needed. TCR clonal expansion was highest in HAM/TSP patients and lowest in MS patients, with MS patients falling below even healthy controls.

cDNA synthesis used template-switch 5'RACE with a primer carrying a 10-nucleotide random unique molecular identifier tagging each TCR transcript. Over 180 million TCR-beta sequences, covering 15-18 subjects, were produced in each sequencing run. The RNeasy kit was used to extract total RNA. TCR-beta VDJ regions were amplified with primers for the TCR constant region and the 5'RACE anchor, using the KAPA Real-time Library Amplification kit. Sample indexes and Illumina adaptors were added in a first PCR, and a second PCR then increased library yield. The roughly 650 bp TCR product was size-selected on a 2% E-gel SizeSelection system after Ampure bead purification. Before pooling, libraries had their quality checked on a Bioanalyzer, their concentration measured with Qubit, and their quantity determined with the Kapa Library Quantification kit. An Illumina HiSeq 2500 sequenced the libraries paired-end 2 x 150 bp. To increase sequence diversity, roughly 24-30% phiX was spiked into each library pool. The source study handled its data this way. The quality-filtered reads were processed with the UMI-based MiGEC pipeline, whose error correction step removed more than 75% of the raw TCR sequences. VDJ genes were aligned to IMGT germline references, and each clonotype was defined by a unique CDR3 amino acid sequence together with V-J genes. Clonal expansion, Shannon diversity and CDR3 relatedness (CalcPairwiseDistances, ClusterSamples) were evaluated with VDJtools, and phylogenetic trees were built with CLCbio workbench. Using coefficient-of-variation modelling across technical triplicates, the study counted a clone as expanded if it had at least 8 unique UMIs. TCRdb ran its own pipeline on the public reads, namely fastp trimming at Q25 and MiXCR clone calling, and kept in-frame beta chains. Each entry merges the rows of one CDR3 protein and shows their most common DNA and genes. The V and J calls here are based on TCRdb, not the publication. Within this sample are over 45,000 distinct CDR3 sequences, with around 3.5% of them counted one time only. The ten largest clones take up 5.5% to 6.5% of the sample.

The CDR3 runs 16 amino acids, cysteine and phenylalanine included. Here the CDR3 DNA is all that survives: 48 bases in frame from base 1. The junction shows trimming of 3 bases on V and 6 bases on J, and the gene matches do not reach 9 bases of it. The germline V gene specifies SGHRS as CDR1 and YFSETQ as CDR2. The clonotype comes from a man aged 35-49 years with multiple sclerosis. The rearranged chain carries TRBV5-1 and TRBJ2-2; the junction holds 9 bases that match TRBD1. The sequenced sample consisted of PBMCs. CDR3 sequence: CASSSTTGGMSGELFF. The nucleotides read TGCGCCAGCAGCTCGACGACAGGGGGGATGTCCGGGGAGCTGTTTTTT.